The entry that follows covers one T cell receptor beta chain sequence. The data originate from a study of blood T cell repertoires in COVID-19. As for the study in general: Sites across the United States, Italy and Spain contributed samples from acute and convalescent COVID-19. Nucleic acid was either cDNA or gDNA, and it came from T cells, B-cell-depleted T cells, or PBMCs.

In germline, CDR1 is SGHRS, CDR2 YFSETQ. V gave up 0 bases and J gave up 8 bases; unmatched junction bases: 6. This CDR3 is 15 amino acids long. Source study methods: Nucleated cell counts were estimated from reference gene primer amplification. TCRdb's table, derived via immunoSEQ multiplex PCR, lists solely in-frame clones and lacks some. V, J and clone size were drawn from that table, and D and trimming were deduced from the DNA. Among about 60,000 clones listed, 65% to 85% were seen once. The source material was peripheral blood. The V gene is TRBV5-1, the J gene TRBJ2-1, with TRBD2 matching 9 bases. This sequence originates from a human donor in a cohort sampled during active COVID-19. The CDR3 DNA follows: TGCGCCAGCAGCTTGGTGGTAGCGGGAGATTATGAGCAGTTCTTC. Its protein is CASSLVVAGDYEQFF.